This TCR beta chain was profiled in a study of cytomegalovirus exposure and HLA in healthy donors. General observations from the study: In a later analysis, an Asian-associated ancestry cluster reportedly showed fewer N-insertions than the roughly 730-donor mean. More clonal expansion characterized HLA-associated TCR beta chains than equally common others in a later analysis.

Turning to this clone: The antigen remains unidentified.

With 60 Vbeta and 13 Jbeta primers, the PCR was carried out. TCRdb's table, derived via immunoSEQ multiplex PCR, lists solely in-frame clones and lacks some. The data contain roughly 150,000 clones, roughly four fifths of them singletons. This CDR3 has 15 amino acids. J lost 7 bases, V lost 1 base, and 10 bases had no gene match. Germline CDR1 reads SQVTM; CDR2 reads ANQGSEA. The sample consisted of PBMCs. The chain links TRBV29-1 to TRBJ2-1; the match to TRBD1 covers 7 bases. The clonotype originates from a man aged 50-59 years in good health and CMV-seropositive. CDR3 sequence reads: CSVEARQGLYNEQFF. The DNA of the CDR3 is TGCAGCGTTGAAGCCAGACAGGGCTTATATAATGAGCAGTTCTTC.